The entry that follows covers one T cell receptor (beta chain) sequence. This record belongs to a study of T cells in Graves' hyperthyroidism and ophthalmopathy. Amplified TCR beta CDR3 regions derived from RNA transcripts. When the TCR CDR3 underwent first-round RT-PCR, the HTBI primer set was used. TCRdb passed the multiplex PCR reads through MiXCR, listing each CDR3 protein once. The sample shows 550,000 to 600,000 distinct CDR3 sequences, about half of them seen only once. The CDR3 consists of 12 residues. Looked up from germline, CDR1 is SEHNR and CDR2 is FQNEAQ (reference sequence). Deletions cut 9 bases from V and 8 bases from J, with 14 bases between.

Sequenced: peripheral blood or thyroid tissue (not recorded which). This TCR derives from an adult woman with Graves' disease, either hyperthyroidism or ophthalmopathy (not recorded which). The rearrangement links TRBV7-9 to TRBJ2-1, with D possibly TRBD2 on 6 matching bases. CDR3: CASWRAGDEQFF. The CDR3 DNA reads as TGTGCCAGTTGGAGGGCCGGGGATGAGCAGTTCTTC. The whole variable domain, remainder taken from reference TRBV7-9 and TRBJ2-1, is DTGVSQNPRHKITKRGQNVTFRCDPISEHNRLYWYRQTLGQGPEFLTYFQNEAQLEKSRLLSDRFSAERPKGSFSTLEIQRTEQGDSAMYLCASWRAGDEQFFGPGTRLTVL.